The 8 T cell receptor beta chains listed next were all sequenced from one sample in a study of T-cell reconstitution after alpha-beta-depleted transplantation in children. Unique molecular identifiers tagged the TCRbeta library. TCRdb called the PCR reads again in MiXCR, with one record for every CDR3 protein. Of roughly 90,000 distinct CDR3 sequences listed, 12% are singletons. This sample comprised PBMCs from the stem cell graft donor, obtained from the stem cell graft. All receptors derive from a human donor who donated a stem cell graft to a child with inherited bone marrow failure.

This clonotype was counted a few times. V gene TRBV11-2 combines with J gene TRBJ1-3; D unclear. The V gene's germline CDR1 is SGHAT and CDR2 FQNNGV. CDR3 size: 15 residues. V was cut by 4 bases and J by 0 bases, with 10 bases left in between. The CDR3 protein is CASSSYSTSGNTIYF. The CDR3, as DNA: TGTGCCAGCAGCTCTTACAGTACCTCTGGAAACACCATATATTTT. The full variable domain, rest sourced from reference TRBV11-2 and TRBJ1-3, is EAGVAQSPRYKIIEKRQSVAFWCNPISGHATLYWYQQILGQGPKLLIQFQNNGVVDDSQLPKDRFSAERLKGVDSTLKIQPAKLEDSAVYLCASSSYSTSGNTIYFGEGSWLTVV.

The CDR3 sequence: CASSQDRGRDYGYTF. The CDR3 DNA is TGTGCCAGCAGCCAAGACAGGGGGCGCGACTATGGCTACACCTTC. The chain combines TRBV4-2 with TRBJ1-2; 8 positions agree with TRBD1. With 0 bases clipped from V and 3 bases from J, the junction kept 3 bases outside the gene matches. The CDR3 extends over 15 amino acids. Per the germline V gene, CDR1 is LGHNA and CDR2 is YNFKEQ.

This clonotype has a single count. The chain combines TRBV7-8 with TRBJ1-5; D gene ambiguous. Trimming removed 5 bases from V and 5 bases from J, with 13 bases in between. Germline V CDR1 and CDR2: SGHVS, FQNEAQ. The CDR3 extends over 14 amino acids. CDR3 nucleotides: TGTGCCAGCAGCCCCCAACAAAGAGATCAGCCCCAGCATTTT. The encoded protein is CASSPQQRDQPQHF.

This clonotype was seen only once. The gene calls are TRBV6-2 or TRBV6-3 and TRBJ1-5, with unresolved D. V was shortened by 6 bases and J by 3 bases, with 6 bases between the two germline ends. The CDR3 is 12 amino acids. Germline lookup yields CDR1 MNHEY and CDR2 SVGEGT. CDR3 DNA sequence: TGTGCCAGCAGGGGGATCAATCAGCCCCAGCATTTT. Protein sequence: CASRGINQPQHF.

V is TRBV7-8 and J is TRBJ1-1, with TRBD1 matching over 7 bases. Looked up from germline, CDR1 is SGHVS and CDR2 is FQNEAQ. This CDR3 has 14 amino acids. J was trimmed by 4 bases and V by 5 bases; bases with no gene match: 7. CDR3 bases: TGTGCCAGCAGCCAAGGGGGCGCGGGCACTGAAGCTTTCTTT. This sequence encodes CASSQGGAGTEAFF.

This clonotype was picked up many times. V usage is TRBV7-2 and J usage is TRBJ2-1; TRBD2 matches 10 bases. Germline V lookup: CDR1 SGHTA, CDR2 FQGNSA. This CDR3 is 16 amino acids long. The V segment lost 5 bases and the J segment 7 bases; nucleotides outside the gene matches: 11. This CDR3 reads CASSAIPGLARNEQFF. CDR3 coding DNA: TGTGCCAGCAGCGCAATACCGGGACTAGCGAGGAATGAGCAGTTCTTC.

The sample holds many counts of this clonotype. V usage is TRBV5-6 and J usage is TRBJ2-5, with D maybe TRBD2 (6 bases). The V end was cut by 1 base, the J end by 4 bases, with 14 bases between. The germline V gene has CDR1 SGHDT and CDR2 YYEEEE. The length of the CDR3 is 15 residues. CDR3 nucleotides: TGTGCCAGCAGCTTGCCCCGCGGGACCAGAGAGACCCAGTACTTC. Its protein is CASSLPRGTRETQYF.

The chain recombines TRBV19 with TRBJ2-5, with D uncertain. V lost 5 bases and J 4 bases, leaving 14 bases between the germline ends. The CDR3 has 14 residues. Germline assignment: CDR1 LNHDA and CDR2 SQIVND (reference sequence). CDR3: CASSAKGLGETQYF. CDR3 DNA: TGTGCCAGTAGTGCTAAGGGTCTAGGAGAGACCCAGTACTTC.